Listed here are 29 T cell receptor beta chains from one sample, sequenced in a study of vaccination effects on CD4 cells after COVID-19. Some clones are missing from TCRdb's copy, which holds only in-frame ones; the method was immunoSEQ multiplex PCR. The repertoire has over 50,000 clones, around 73% of them found once; the top ten carry 1.2%. With the ViraFEST assay, the study expanded antigen-specific CD4+ T cells using viral peptide pools, then sequenced them. Once cultured for nine to ten days, the cells underwent separation to obtain CD4+ T cells. Participants got two doses of BNT162b2 or mRNA-1273 vaccine. Their antigens remain unidentified. The starting material was CD4+ T cells from PBMCs cultured with HCoV-229E spike peptides, obtained after COVID-19 vaccination. Receptors were obtained from a human donor who received a COVID-19 vaccine.

This chain links TRBV6-2 or TRBV6-3 with TRBJ1-1; 8 nucleotides agree with TRBD1. Germline V gives CDR1 MNHEY, CDR2 SVGEGT. The CDR3 contains 15 residues. Germline trimming cut 2 bases from V and 6 bases from J; bases unmatched to any gene: 8. The CDR3 loop is CASSYTGTGRAEAFF. CDR3 bases: TGTGCCAGCAGTTACACAGGGACAGGACGTGCTGAAGCTTTCTTT.

The genes are TRBV20-1 and TRBJ1-3, with D unresolved. In germline, CDR1 is DFQATT, CDR2 SNEGSKA (reference sequence). With 3 bases removed from V and 4 bases from J, the gap between germline ends came to 4 bases. The CDR3 sequence is 11 residues long. The CDR3 coding sequence is TGCAGTGCTAGGAAGGGAAACACCATATATTTT. Its protein is CSARKGNTIYF.

The J gene is TRBJ1-2, the V gene TRBV29-1, with 7 nucleotides matching TRBD1. Trimming removed 4 bases from V and 4 bases from J; junction bases left unmatched: 6. The germline V gene has CDR1 SQVTM and CDR2 ANQGSEA. The CDR3 sequence is 13 residues long. CDR3 sequence reads: CSVGTGLIYGYTF. CDR3 coding DNA: TGCAGCGTTGGGACAGGACTGATCTATGGCTACACCTTC.

J is TRBJ2-7 and V is TRBV21-1; no DNA check was done on the table's D call, TRBD2. TRBV21-1 is a pseudogene locus. This CDR3 region has 15 residues. The CDR3 here is CASSARLDGFYEQYV. CDR3 nucleotide sequence: TGTGCCAGCAGCGCGCGACTAGATGGGTTCTACGAGCAGTACGTC.

V and J are TRBV6-2 or TRBV6-3 and TRBJ1-1; no definite D call. Germline CDR1 is MNHEY and CDR2 is SVGEGT. The V gene lost 4 bases and the J gene lost 2 bases, with 11 bases spanning the gap. The CDR3 loop spans 14 amino acids. CDR3 sequence: CASSFSGSNTEAFF. CDR3 sequence (DNA): TGTGCCAGCAGTTTCAGCGGAAGCAACACTGAAGCTTTCTTT.

In this sample, this clone turned up once. The chain recombines TRBV19 with TRBJ1-3; D is unclear. CDR3 length: 13 residues. V was clipped by 6 bases and J by 1 base, with 7 bases between them. CDR1 is LNHDA and CDR2 is SQIVND in the germline V gene (reference sequence). CDR3 nucleotides: TGTGCCAGTAGGCCATTTTCTGGAAACACCATATATTTT. Translation: CASRPFSGNTIYF. Based on the CDR3 plus reference TRBV19 and TRBJ1-3, the full variable domain is DGGITQSPKYLFRKEGQNVTLSCEQNLNHDAMYWYRQDPGQGLRLIYYSQIVNDFQKGDIAEGYSVSREKKESFPLTVTSAQKNPTAFYLCASRPFSGNTIYFGEGSWLTVV.

The CDR3 protein is CASSLNRNGETQYF. CDR3 bases: TGCGCCAGCAGCTTGAACAGGAATGGAGAGACCCAGTACTTC. The rearrangement joins TRBV5-1 to TRBJ2-5, with D perhaps matching TRBD1 (5 bases). This CDR3 region has 14 residues. V lost 1 base and J lost 4, with 11 bases in between. The germline V gene has CDR1 SGHRS and CDR2 YFSETQ. The full variable domain, with the rest looked up from reference TRBV5-1 and TRBJ2-5, is KAGVTQTPRYLIKTRGQQVTLSCSPISGHRSVSWYQQTPGQGLQFLFEYFSETQRNKGNFPGRFSGRQFSNSRSEMNVSTLELGDSALYLCASSLNRNGETQYFGPGTRLLVL.

The V gene is TRBV18, the J gene TRBJ1-5; TRBD1 matches 7 bases. Unmatched junction bases numbered 4, after V lost 5 bases and J lost 3 bases. Per germline, CDR1 KGHSH and CDR2 LQKENI. The CDR3 is 14 amino acids. The CDR3 DNA reads TGTGCCAGCTCAGCGACAGGGAACAATCAGCCCCAGCATTTT. It specifies CASSATGNNQPQHF.

This clone was detected only a few times. The V call is TRBV6-5, the J call TRBJ1-1, with 8 bases fitting TRBD1. This CDR3 is 12 amino acids long. Trimming cost V 11 bases and J 1 base; bases outside gene matches: 3. Per germline, CDR1 MNHEY and CDR2 SVGAGI. The DNA of the CDR3 is TGTGCCGGGACAGGACGGAACACTGAAGCTTTCTTT. This sequence encodes CAGTGRNTEAFF.

This clone was seen a single time. The chain couples TRBV28 to TRBJ1-4, with a possible D match to TRBD1 (5 bases). Trimming took 6 bases from V and 10 from J, leaving 12 bases between them. Germline V CDR1 and CDR2: MDHEN, SYDVKM. This CDR3 region has 12 residues. The DNA for the CDR3 is TGTGCCAGCAGCCCCCCAGGGAGAAAACTGTTTTTT. Translation gives CASSPPGRKLFF.

The DNA for the CDR3 is TGTGCCTGGAGTATGGCGGGGACCCAGTACTTC. It is translated as CAWSMAGTQYF. The gene calls are TRBV30 and TRBJ2-5; tentatively, D is TRBD2 (5 bases). Germline-derived CDR1 and CDR2 are GTSNPN and SVGIG (reference sequence). The CDR3 runs to 11 residues. Trimming left V 2 bases short and J 7 bases short, with 8 bases between.

This chain connects TRBV7-8 to TRBJ1-4; weak D call: TRBD1 (6 bases). The V and J ends lost 4 bases and 13 bases respectively, with 22 bases between them. This CDR3 region has 15 residues. CDR1 SGHVS and CDR2 FQNEAQ come from the germline V gene. In DNA, the CDR3 is TGTGCCAGCAGCTCGTTGGGGGGCCTACTATCGGGACTGTTTTTT. Its protein product is CASSSLGGLLSGLFF.

The chain employs TRBV6-5 and TRBJ1-2, with 7 nucleotides matching TRBD1. After removal of 0 bases from V and 10 bases from J, the junction contained 2 bases not matched to a gene. The CDR3 totals 12 residues. The germline V gene has CDR1 MNHEY and CDR2 SVGAGI. The CDR3 loop reads CASSYSGQVYTF. The CDR3 DNA reads TGTGCCAGCAGTTACTCAGGACAGGTCTACACCTTC.

This clone has just one count. The V and J genes are TRBV20-1 and TRBJ1-1; maybe TRBD1 (6 bases). The CDR3 is 11 residues long. Germline loops: CDR1 DFQATT, CDR2 SNEGSKA (reference sequence). Trimming pared 2 bases from V and 11 bases from J, leaving 12 bases between. CDR3 region: CSARLNREAFF. CDR3 DNA sequence: TGCAGTGCTAGACTTAACAGGGAGGCTTTCTTT.

The chain uses TRBV6-2 or TRBV6-3 and TRBJ2-4; D unresolved. The CDR3 consists of 13 residues. V gave up 6 bases and J gave up 5 bases, with 11 bases separating them. CDR1 is MNHEY, CDR2 SVGEGT, per germline. The CDR3 coding sequence is TGTGCCAGCAGCCTATTCATGGAAAACATTCAGTACTTC. Translating gives CASSLFMENIQYF.

The gene calls are TRBV19 and TRBJ2-5, with 10 bases matching TRBD2. Germline lookup yields CDR1 LNHDA and CDR2 SQIVND (reference sequence). CDR3 length: 14 amino acids. After removal of 9 bases from V and 4 bases from J, the junction contained 8 bases not matched to a gene. CDR3 nucleotide sequence: TGTGCCAGCCGTAGCGGGGGGTGGTCAGAGACCCAGTACTTC. Its protein is CASRSGGWSETQYF.

This clone was detected only once. The chain couples TRBV9 to TRBJ2-5; D ambiguous. Germline CDR1 SGDLS, CDR2 YYNGEE. V was pared by 0 bases and J by 2 bases, with 11 bases between. The CDR3 runs to 15 residues. Here the CDR3 reads CASSVGASIQETQYF. In DNA form, the CDR3 reads TGTGCCAGCAGCGTAGGGGCCAGTATTCAAGAGACCCAGTACTTC.

The genes are TRBV5-8 and TRBJ2-5, with no clear D. CDR1 and CDR2 (germline): SGHTS, YDEGEE. CDR3 size: 14 residues. V was shortened by 0 bases and J by 5 bases, with 11 bases between the two germline ends. CDR3 region: CASSLEPDAETQYF. The DNA of the CDR3 is TGTGCCAGCAGCTTGGAACCGGACGCGGAGACCCAGTACTTC.

The rearrangement links TRBV6-2 or TRBV6-3 to TRBJ2-1, with 15 bases fitting TRBD2. The CDR3 is 16 amino acids. Germline CDR1 and CDR2: MNHEY and SVGEGT. The trim removed 5 bases at V and 5 bases at J, leaving 4 bases unmatched. CDR3 region: CASSGLAGGFNNEQFF. The DNA of the CDR3 is TGTGCCAGCAGTGGACTAGCGGGGGGGTTCAACAATGAGCAGTTCTTC.

This chain joins TRBV6-6 and TRBJ2-1; tentative D call: TRBD1 (6 bases). The CDR3 loop spans 14 amino acids. V gave up 8 bases and J gave up 7 bases, with 18 bases separating them. The germline gives CDR1 MNHNY, CDR2 SVGAGI (reference sequence). CDR3 in DNA: TGTGCCAGCTCCCCGGGGCAGGGGTTAAATGAGCAGTTCTTC. This codes for CASSPGQGLNEQFF.

This clone appeared a single time. The gene calls are TRBV6-5 and TRBJ1-1; 11 bases fit TRBD1. J was trimmed by 0 bases and V by 6 bases; bases with no gene match: 3. CDR1 and CDR2 (germline): MNHEY, SVGAGI. The CDR3 extends over 15 amino acids. CDR3 amino acids: CASRGTGGMNTEAFF. In DNA, the CDR3 is TGTGCCAGCAGAGGGACAGGGGGGATGAACACTGAAGCTTTCTTT.

The CDR3 reads CASKSEQPQHF. In DNA, the CDR3 is TGTGCCAGTAAGTCGGAACAGCCCCAGCATTTT. This sequence joins TRBV28 and TRBJ1-5, with D unresolved. CDR3 length: 11 residues. V lost 9 bases and J 7 bases, leaving 10 bases between the germline ends. CDR1 is MDHEN, CDR2 SYDVKM, per germline.

J is TRBJ2-7 and V is TRBV18; 7 bases are shared with TRBD1. The CDR3 is 14 residues long. With V trimmed by 2 bases and J by 3 bases, 4 bases remained unmatched. CDR1 and CDR2 (germline): KGHSH, LQKENI. The CDR3 protein is CASSPNDRVYEQYV. The CDR3 DNA is TGTGCCAGCTCACCAAATGACAGGGTCTACGAGCAGTACGTC.

The rearrangement joins TRBV29-1 to TRBJ1-1; no reliable D call. Per the germline V gene, CDR1 is SQVTM and CDR2 is ANQGSEA. CDR3 length: 14 residues. V was cut by 7 bases and J by 0 bases, with 15 bases left in between. The CDR3 sequence is CSAHYGRLNTEAFF. CDR3 bases: TGCAGCGCACATTACGGCAGGTTGAACACTGAAGCTTTCTTT.

This clone was recorded a few times. This rearrangement joins TRBV15 to TRBJ2-2; D is unresolved. V lost 0 bases, J lost 0 bases, and 14 bases lay in between. The germline CDR1 and CDR2 sequences are LNHNV and YYDKDF (reference sequence). The CDR3 has 18 residues. The CDR3 DNA is TGTGCCACCAGCAGAGATTGGGTCCACATCCCGAACACCGGGGAGCTGTTTTTT. Amino acids: CATSRDWVHIPNTGELFF. The full variable domain, rest sourced from reference TRBV15 and TRBJ2-2, is DAMVIQNPRYQVTQFGKPVTLSCSQTLNHNVMYWYQQKSSQAPKLLFHYYDKDFNNEADTPDNFQSRRPNTSFCFLDIRSPGLGDTAMYLCATSRDWVHIPNTGELFFGEGSRLTVL.

The table lists this clone with a few counts. The rearrangement joins TRBV29-1 to TRBJ2-3, with a possible D match to TRBD2 (5 bases). The CDR3 runs to 14 residues. Deletions cut 4 bases from V and 4 bases from J, with 15 bases between. Germline-derived CDR1 and CDR2 are SQVTM and ANQGSEA. Written as DNA, the CDR3 is TGCAGCGTTGTCTCTCGAGGGATTGCAGATACGCAGTATTTT. Translation: CSVVSRGIADTQYF.

The chain couples TRBV7-3 to TRBJ1-1; D is unresolved. Germline V gives CDR1 SGHTA, CDR2 FQGTGA. Trimming removed 2 bases from V and 2 bases from J, with 12 bases in between. There are 15 residues in the CDR3. The CDR3 region is CASSLEPGTNTEAFF. The CDR3 DNA follows: TGTGCCAGCAGCTTAGAGCCGGGCACCAACACTGAAGCTTTCTTT.

V is TRBV5-1 and J is TRBJ2-5; 12 bases line up with TRBD1. With 4 bases clipped from V and 4 bases from J, the junction kept 8 bases outside the gene matches. This CDR3 is built from 16 residues. Germline CDR1 and CDR2: SGHRS and YFSETQ. Here the CDR3 reads CASSLTGQGAGETQYF. CDR3 DNA sequence: TGCGCCAGCAGCCTAACGGGACAGGGGGCTGGAGAGACCCAGTACTTC.

The genes are TRBV4-3 and TRBJ1-6, with unresolved D. The CDR3 sequence is 14 residues long. Germline V gene data show CDR1 as LGHNA and CDR2 as YSLEER. Trimming removed 0 bases from V and 10 bases from J, with 10 bases in between. The CDR3 DNA sequence: TGCGCCAGCAGCCAAGAGCGGACGACATCACCCCTCCACTTT. The encoded protein is CASSQERTTSPLHF.